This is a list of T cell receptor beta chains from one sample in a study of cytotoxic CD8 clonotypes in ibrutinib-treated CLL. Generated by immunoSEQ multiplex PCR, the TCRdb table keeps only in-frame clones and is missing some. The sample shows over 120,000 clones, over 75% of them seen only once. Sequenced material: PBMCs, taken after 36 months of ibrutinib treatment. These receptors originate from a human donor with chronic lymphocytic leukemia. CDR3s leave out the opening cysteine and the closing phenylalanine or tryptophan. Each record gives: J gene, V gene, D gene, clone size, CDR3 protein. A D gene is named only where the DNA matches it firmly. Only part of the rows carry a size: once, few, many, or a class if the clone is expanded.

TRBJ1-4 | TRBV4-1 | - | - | ASSPGPVAGKLF
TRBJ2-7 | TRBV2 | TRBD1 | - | ASSPDRGGDEQY
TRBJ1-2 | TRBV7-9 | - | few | ASSLASGGYT
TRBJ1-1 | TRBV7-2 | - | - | ASSLTRMNTEAF
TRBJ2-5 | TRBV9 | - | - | ASSPRQKETQY
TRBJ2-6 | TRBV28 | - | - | ASSFFSGANVLT
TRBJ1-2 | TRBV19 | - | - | ASSSVGADYGYT
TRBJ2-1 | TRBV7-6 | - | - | ASSLVLGNNEQF
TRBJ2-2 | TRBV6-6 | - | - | AAGRDTGELF
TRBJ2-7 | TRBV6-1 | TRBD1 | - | ASLDRGRPYEQY